The table lists the clone carrying this TCR beta chain with many counts. A single record per CDR3 protein comes from TCRdb applying MiXCR to the 5' RACE reads. The table includes over 55,000 distinct CDR3 sequences, roughly 10% detected once. This sample was taken from a study of early T cells in non-severe SARS-CoV-2 infection. Germline lookup yields CDR1 GTSNPN and CDR2 SVGIG (reference sequence). The V and J ends lost 0 bases and 0 bases respectively, with 6 bases between them. The CDR3 is 15 residues long. Sequenced material: whole blood. The clonotype comes from an adult who was a healthcare worker with PCR-confirmed SARS-CoV-2 infection or an uninfected control (not recorded which). This rearrangement joins TRBV30 to TRBJ2-6, with D unclear. CDR3 sequence: CAWSVGYSGANVLTF. The DNA for the CDR3 is TGTGCCTGGAGTGTCGGGTACTCTGGGGCCAACGTCCTGACTTTC.